This T cell receptor (beta chain) was captured by sequencing in a study of monozygotic twins with inflammatory bowel disease. The V gene's germline CDR1 is DFQATT and CDR2 SNEGSKA (reference sequence). The CDR3 length is 14 residues. TCRdb reprocessed the 5' RACE reads, keeping one entry per CDR3 protein, no DNA. The sample totals over 110,000 distinct CDR3 sequences; its top ten clones hold 2% to 3%. The sample was blood. The source of this sequence is a human donor with ulcerative colitis or Crohn's disease, or a healthy co-twin of an affected twin (not recorded which). The V call is TRBV20-1, the J call TRBJ1-5; TCRdb's D call, TRBD1, is unchecked because there is no DNA. The CDR3: CSAFDRGSNQPQHF.